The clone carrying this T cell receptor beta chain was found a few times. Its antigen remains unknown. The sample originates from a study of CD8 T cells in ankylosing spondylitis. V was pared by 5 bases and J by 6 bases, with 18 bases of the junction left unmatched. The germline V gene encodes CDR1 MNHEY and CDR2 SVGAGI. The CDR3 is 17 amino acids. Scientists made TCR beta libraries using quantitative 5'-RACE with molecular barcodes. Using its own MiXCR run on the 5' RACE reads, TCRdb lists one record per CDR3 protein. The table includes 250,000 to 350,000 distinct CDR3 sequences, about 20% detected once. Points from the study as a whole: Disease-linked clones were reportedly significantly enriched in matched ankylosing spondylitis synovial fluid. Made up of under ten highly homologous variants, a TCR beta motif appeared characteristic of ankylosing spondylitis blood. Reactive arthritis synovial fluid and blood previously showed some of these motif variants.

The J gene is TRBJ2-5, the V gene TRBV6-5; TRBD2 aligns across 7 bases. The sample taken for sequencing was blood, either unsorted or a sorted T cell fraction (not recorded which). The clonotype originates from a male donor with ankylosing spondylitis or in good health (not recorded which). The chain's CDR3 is CASSNTPPGSGAKTQYF. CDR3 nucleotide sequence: TGTGCCAGCAGTAACACCCCTCCGGGAAGCGGGGCTAAGACCCAGTACTTC.